This paragraph covers one T cell receptor beta chain sequence. This entry comes from a study of human T cells and chemical hapten exposure. Study as a whole: Variability of per-sample TCR yields stemmed mainly from small differences in pooled library volume.

V was shortened by 6 bases and J by 3 bases, with 9 bases between the two germline ends. In germline, CDR1 is SQVTM, CDR2 ANQGSEA. CDR3 length: 11 residues. TCRdb redid the calling of the RACE reads with MiXCR, one entry per CDR3 protein. This repertoire shows 75,000 to 100,000 distinct CDR3 sequences, approximately 9.3% found once; its top ten account for just over 2%. The sample's time point: patch test 2, 6 weeks after DPC sensitization. Treatment reported: therapeutic diphenylcyclopropenone sensitization with weekly scalp DPC. This specimen was whole blood, taken in connection with sensitization to the hapten diphenylcyclopropenone (DPC). The genes are TRBV29-1 and TRBJ2-7; D not resolved. This TCR came from a woman aged 40 to 50 with alopecia areata. Some clones in this sample may be carry-over from other donors' samples. Here the CDR3 reads CSVRTGYEQYF. The CDR3 DNA sequence: TGCAGCGTCCGGACGGGCTACGAGCAGTACTTC.